This is a list of T cell receptor beta chains from one sample in a study of T cells in Graves' hyperthyroidism and ophthalmopathy. TCRdb recomputed calls from the multiplex PCR reads with MiXCR, one row per CDR3 protein. The sample holds approximately 410,000 distinct CDR3 sequences, roughly 14% seen once. The source material was blood. The receptors originated from a man between 18 and 29 years old with Graves' ophthalmopathy. The CDR3 runs from the conserved cysteine through the conserved F or W. The order of the fields is J gene, CDR3 length, clone size, D gene, V gene, CDR3 DNA, CDR3 protein. D genes are given only for firm matches. A clone size is listed for some rows: how often the clone was seen (once, few, many), or a class if it is expanded.

TRBJ2-5 14 many NA TRBV5-1 TGCGCCAGCAGCGGGGGGGACAGACAAGAGACCCAGTACTTC CASSGGDRQETQYF
TRBJ2-7 15 NA NA TRBV4-2 TGTGCCAGCAGCCAAGATTTGGCTTCTAACTACGAGCAGTACTTC CASSQDLASNYEQYF
TRBJ2-5 17 many TRBD2 TRBV20-1 TGCAGTGCTGATGGGACTAGCGGGGGGCCAGGGATATCGACCCAGTACTTC CSADGTSGGPGISTQYF
TRBJ1-4 13 NA TRBD1 TRBV19 TGTGCCAGTTGGAACAGGGGGAATGAAAAACTGTTTTTT CASWNRGNEKLFF
TRBJ1-1 15 few TRBD1 TRBV20-1 TGCAGTGCTAGAGCGGACAGGGGAATGAACACTGAAGCTTTCTTT CSARADRGMNTEAFF
TRBJ2-1 13 NA NA TRBV10-1 TGCGCCAGCAGTGAGTCTGCGTGGGATGAGCAGTTCTTC CASSESAWDEQFF
TRBJ2-1 15 many TRBD2 TRBV7-9 TGTGCCAGCAGCGAGACTAGCGGGGCCAACAATGAGCAGTTCTTC CASSETSGANNEQFF
TRBJ2-7 15 many TRBD1 TRBV7-9 TGTGCCAGCAGCTGGGAGACAGGGGGCTCGGACGAGCAGTACTTC CASSWETGGSDEQYF
TRBJ2-6 16 NA NA TRBV3-1 TGTGCCAGCAGCCAAGAGGACCGTGCTGGGGCCAACGTCCTGACTTTC CASSQEDRAGANVLTF
TRBJ2-1 17 NA TRBD2 TRBV27 TGTGCCAGCCCCCTCCTATTCCGGGGGGGTCCTTACAATGAGCAGTTCTTC CASPLLFRGGPYNEQFF
TRBJ2-1 13 few NA TRBV2 TGTGCCAGCAGTCAGGGTTTCTACAATGAGCAGTTCTTC CASSQGFYNEQFF
TRBJ1-4 13 few NA TRBV13 TGCGCCAGCAGGCGGACAGCTAATGAAAAACTGTTTTTT CASRRTANEKLFF
TRBJ1-2 14 many TRBD1 TRBV12-3/TRBV12-4 TGTGCCAGCAGTGGGGGGACAGCTAACTATGGCTACACCTTC CASSGGTANYGYTF
TRBJ1-1 17 NA TRBD1 TRBV19 TGTGCCAGTAGTCCCGACAGGGCCACACCAATGAACACTGAAGCTTTCTTT CASSPDRATPMNTEAFF
TRBJ2-5 14 many NA TRBV18 TGTGCCAGCTCACCGGGGCGGGAATCAGAGACCCAGTACTTC CASSPGRESETQYF
TRBJ2-7 13 many NA TRBV12-3/TRBV12-4 TGTGCCAGCAGTCGGCTTAGGGGGAGCGAGCAGTACTTC CASSRLRGSEQYF
TRBJ1-2 15 NA NA TRBV5-1 TGCGCCAGCAGCTTGGTCGGGGGTAGGGGCTATGGCTACACCTTC CASSLVGGRGYGYTF
TRBJ2-1 17 NA NA TRBV30 TGTGCCTGGAGTGTAGGAAAAGGGGGATCTTTTCCTAATGAGCAGTTCTTC CAWSVGKGGSFPNEQFF
TRBJ1-1 13 many NA TRBV6-1 TGTGCCAGCAGAGCCCCAATGAACACTGAAGCTTTCTTT CASRAPMNTEAFF
TRBJ1-3 13 many NA TRBV10-3 TGTGCCATCAACGAGGGCTCTGGAAACACCATATATTTT CAINEGSGNTIYF
TRBJ1-2 16 few NA TRBV7-8 TGTGCCAGCAGCTTACTCGCTACGAGGGGCGCGAGTGGCTACACCTTC CASSLLATRGASGYTF
TRBJ2-7 13 many NA TRBV9 TGTGCCAGCAGCGTAAACCCGGTCTACGAGCAGTACTTC CASSVNPVYEQYF
TRBJ2-5 21 many NA TRBV11-3 TGTGCCAGCAGCTTAACTCTCCGGGGCGCCCTCCCAATTACTCGAAAAGAGACCCAGTACTTC CASSLTLRGALPITRKETQYF
TRBJ2-1 13 few NA TRBV19 TGTGCCAGTAGTGGGCTTCCCTACAATGAGCAGTTCTTC CASSGLPYNEQFF
TRBJ2-1 15 many TRBD2 TRBV12-3/TRBV12-4 TGTGCCAGCAGACGACTAGCGGAGGTTTACAATGAGCAGTTCTTC CASRRLAEVYNEQFF
TRBJ2-7 16 many TRBD1 TRBV12-3/TRBV12-4 TGTGCCAGCAGTGTTTTTCTCGGGACAGGGGGTTACGAGCAGTACTTC CASSVFLGTGGYEQYF
TRBJ1-1 16 many NA TRBV6-1 TGTGCCAGCAGCGATAAAAGGACTGTAAAAGGTACTGAAGCTTTCTTT CASSDKRTVKGTEAFF
TRBJ1-4 15 many TRBD1 TRBV18 TGTGCCAGCTCACCGGGGGGACAGATGAATGAAAAACTGTTTTTT CASSPGGQMNEKLFF
TRBJ2-1 10 many NA TRBV11-2 TGTGCCAGCAGCGGGGGTGAGCAGTTCTTC CASSGGEQFF
TRBJ2-5 13 many NA TRBV2 TGTGCCAGCTTACAGGGGAGGCAAGAGACCCAGTACTTC CASLQGRQETQYF
TRBJ1-3 16 NA NA TRBV18 TGTGCCAGCTCACACGCAAGAGACATCTCTGGAAACACCATATATTTT CASSHARDISGNTIYF
TRBJ1-2 18 many NA TRBV7-2 TGTGCCAGCAGCTGGATACCCGGGACGGGAGACCAAGAAGGTGGCTACACCTTC CASSWIPGTGDQEGGYTF
TRBJ1-2 18 many TRBD1 TRBV20-1 TGCAGTGCTAGAACCTCCGGGACAGGGGGCGCCGGGTACTATGGCTACACCTTC CSARTSGTGGAGYYGYTF
TRBJ1-6 14 once NA TRBV25-1 TGTGCCAGCAGTGGGGTTCCAGGAGCCTCACCCCTCCACTTT CASSGVPGASPLHF
TRBJ2-5 12 NA NA TRBV10-2 TGCGCCAGCAGTGAGGGCGGAAAGACCCAGTACTTC CASSEGGKTQYF
TRBJ1-2 15 few NA TRBV5-1 TGCGCCAGCAGCTCGGGGCAGGGGCGAGACTATGGCTACACCTTC CASSSGQGRDYGYTF
TRBJ2-2 15 few NA TRBV7-9 TGTGCCAGCAGCTTACGATCCCGGGGCACCGGGGAGCTGTTTTTT CASSLRSRGTGELFF
TRBJ1-1 14 many NA TRBV6-1 TGTGCCAGCAGTTGGGTGGCGAGTGGGACTGAAGCTTTCTTT CASSWVASGTEAFF
TRBJ1-2 11 few NA TRBV3-1 TGTGCCAGCAGCGATCTAGATGGCTACACCTTC CASSDLDGYTF
TRBJ2-1 18 few TRBD2 TRBV6-6 TGTGCCAGCAGTTACCCCGTCGGGGCGGGAGAGTCCTACAATGAGCAGTTCTTC CASSYPVGAGESYNEQFF
TRBJ2-1 17 many TRBD2 TRBV7-8 TGTGCCAGCACCCTACTAGCGGGGGGCAACTCCTACAATGAGCAGTTCTTC CASTLLAGGNSYNEQFF
TRBJ2-5 14 NA NA TRBV19 TGTGCCAGTAGTCAGACGGCAGGCCAAGAGACCCAGTACTTC CASSQTAGQETQYF
TRBJ2-1 16 many NA TRBV6-5 TGTGCCAGCAGTTACGCGACCGCAGGCTCCTACAATGAGCAGTTCTTC CASSYATAGSYNEQFF
TRBJ1-2 16 many NA TRBV18 TGTGCCAGCTCACCGAGTGACAGCCACCCTAACTATGGCTACACCTTC CASSPSDSHPNYGYTF
TRBJ2-1 15 NA NA TRBV19 TGTGCCAGTAGTACCCGACCTGGGGCTAGCATGCAGCAGTTCTTC CASSTRPGASMQQFF
TRBJ1-1 14 many NA TRBV7-9 TGTGCCAGCAGACACCCCTCCGGAGGGACTGAAGCTTTCTTT CASRHPSGGTEAFF
TRBJ2-1 15 many NA TRBV6-1 TGTGCCAGCAGTGTCGACGTTACCTCCTACAATGAGCAGTTCTTC CASSVDVTSYNEQFF
TRBJ2-7 14 few NA TRBV6-4 TGTGCCAGCAGTGGCGTACAGGGTAGCCACGAGCAGTACTTC CASSGVQGSHEQYF
TRBJ2-1 15 many TRBD1 TRBV7-9 TGTGCCAGCAGCTTCAGGGGGCCAACGGGTAATGAGCAGTTCTTC CASSFRGPTGNEQFF
TRBJ2-2 16 many NA TRBV28 TGTGCCAGCAGTTTACTTGTTGGCCCTGGGACCGGGGAGCTGTTTTTT CASSLLVGPGTGELFF
TRBJ2-1 16 many NA TRBV5-1 TGCGCCAGCAGCCCCCTTGCGGGGTTCTCCTACAATGAGCAGTTCTTC CASSPLAGFSYNEQFF
TRBJ2-7 15 many TRBD1 TRBV18 TGTGCCAGCTCAGTCCCGGGACAGGGCAACTACGAGCAGTACTTC CASSVPGQGNYEQYF
TRBJ1-5 15 many NA TRBV24-1 TGTGCCACCAGTGATCCCCTGCAAGGAAATCAGCCCCAGCATTTT CATSDPLQGNQPQHF